Listed here are 9 T cell receptor beta chains from one sample, sequenced in a study of shared clonotypes between healthy human individuals. Clones were read by immunoSEQ multiplex PCR, and TCRdb kept only the in-frame ones, dropping some. The table lists about 2.3 million clones, under 95% of them singletons. The sample was naive CD4+ T cells from PBMCs. Subset given: CD45RA+ positively selected. The receptors originated from a man between 18 and 29 years old in good health. Some clones in this sample may be carry-over from other donors' samples.

The genes are TRBV7-9 and TRBJ1-1, with a tentative D call TRBD1 (6 bases). The CDR3 has 14 amino acids. CDR1 and CDR2 (germline): SEHNR, FQNEAQ (reference sequence). V was trimmed by 5 bases and J by 4 bases, leaving 14 bases between them. In nucleotides, the CDR3 is TGTGCCAGCAGCATACAGGGAGGGGGCACTGAAGCTTTCTTT. Translating it yields CASSIQGGGTEAFF.

Only one count was recorded for this clone. This chain connects TRBV7-9 to TRBJ1-1; tentative D call: TRBD1 (5 bases). Germline V gene data show CDR1 as SEHNR and CDR2 as FQNEAQ (reference sequence). Trimming removed 5 bases at V and 4 bases at J, with 17 bases between. The CDR3 contains 15 residues. CDR3 bases: TGTGCCAGCAGCCCAGAGGGAGGGAGGGGCACTGAAGCTTTCTTT. Its protein is CASSPEGGRGTEAFF. Together with reference TRBV7-9 and TRBJ1-1, the CDR3 gives the full variable domain: DTGVSQNPRHKITKRGQNVTFRCDPISEHNRLYWYRQTLGQGPEFLTYFQNEAQLEKSRLLSDRFSAERPKGSFSTLEIQRTEQGDSAMYLCASSPEGGRGTEAFFGQGTRLTVV.

This sequence joins TRBV29-1 and TRBJ2-3; a weak D match, TRBD2 (5 bases). Trimming pared 7 bases from V and 6 bases from J, leaving 17 bases between. Germline CDR1 SQVTM, CDR2 ANQGSEA. The CDR3 has 13 residues. The CDR3 region is CSAGVALMDTQYF. The CDR3 coding sequence is TGCAGCGCCGGGGTTGCGTTAATGGATACGCAGTATTTT.

This rearrangement joins TRBV2 to TRBJ2-7; the D gene is possibly TRBD1 (6 bases). CDR1 and CDR2 from the germline V gene are SNHLY and FYNNEI. The length of the CDR3 is 11 residues. Trimming took off 10 bases at V and 2 bases at J, with 9 bases between the two ends. The CDR3 coding sequence is TGTGCCACCTCAGGGGCCTACGAGCAGTACTTC. Translated: CATSGAYEQYF.

The chain couples TRBV28 to TRBJ1-2; tentative D call: TRBD1 (5 bases). This CDR3 spans 13 amino acids. Trimming stripped 3 bases from V and 7 bases from J, with 12 bases between. CDR1 MDHEN and CDR2 SYDVKM come from the germline V gene. CDR3 sequence (DNA): TGTGCCAGCAGTTTCCTAGGGGTTTCTGGCTACACCTTC. It encodes CASSFLGVSGYTF.

Worth noting for this clone: Within the sample, other DNA sequences also encode this same CDR3. The chain couples TRBV5-1 to TRBJ2-3; D is uncertain. Trimming left V 4 bases short and J 1 base short, with 7 bases between. The V gene's germline CDR1 is SGHRS and CDR2 YFSETQ. CDR3 length: 13 residues. The CDR3 DNA follows: TGCGCCAGCAGCCGTGGGGGCACAGATACGCAGTATTTT. Translating it yields CASSRGGTDTQYF.

The chain recombines TRBV6-5 with TRBJ1-1; maybe TRBD1 (6 bases). V was shortened by 2 bases and J by 5 bases, with 12 bases between the two germline ends. Germline V CDR1 and CDR2: MNHEY, SVGAGI. The CDR3 has 14 amino acids. CDR3 bases: TGTGCCAGCAGTTACAGGCGGCAGGGGACTGAAGCTTTCTTT. It translates to CASSYRRQGTEAFF.

As concerns this clone: The same CDR3 also results from other DNA sequences found in this sample. CDR3 DNA sequence: TGTGCCAGCAGCCCGGGCGGACTGGGCACAGATACGCAGTATTTT. The encoded protein is CASSPGGLGTDTQYF. The chain employs TRBV28 and TRBJ2-3; a weak D match, TRBD2 (5 bases). This CDR3 region has 15 residues. Trimming took off 6 bases at V and 1 base at J, with 14 bases between the two ends. The germline V gene has CDR1 MDHEN and CDR2 SYDVKM.

As regards this clone: Other DNA sequences in this sample translate to the same CDR3. V usage is TRBV19 and J usage is TRBJ1-2; D may be TRBD1 (5 bases). This CDR3 comprises 13 residues. Germline loops: CDR1 LNHDA, CDR2 SQIVND (reference sequence). V lost 2 bases to trimming and J lost 1 base, with 5 bases between them. The CDR3 protein is CASSIRGNYGYTF. DNA for the CDR3: TGTGCCAGTAGTATAAGGGGTAACTATGGCTACACCTTC.